This T cell receptor (beta chain) was recovered during a study of blood T cell repertoires in COVID-19. Between the trimmed V and J ends, which lost 1 base and 7 bases, there was a span of 12 bases. This CDR3 spans 15 amino acids. Germline V CDR1 and CDR2: SGDLS, YYNGEE. Original methodology: Amplification of reference gene primers was used by the study to estimate nucleated cell counts. The repertoire was sequenced with immunoSEQ multiplex PCR; TCRdb's copy has only in-frame clones and lacks some. V and J calls and clone size come straight from that table; D and trimming were deduced from the DNA. The sample includes about 430,000 clones, roughly 90% of them seen just once. Participant age was about 18 to 100 years, and participants resided in fewer than 30 US areas. Clinical history as reported by participants underpinned cohort assignment. Within 2 weeks before study entry, exposed participants met a COVID-19 case.

Source material: PBMCs or T cells enriched from blood (not recorded which). The chain joins TRBV9 to TRBJ1-6; D is unclear. The source of this sequence is a woman aged 18-29 years who had been exposed to COVID-19. CDR3 protein: CASSVMAEINSPLHF. The CDR3, as DNA: TGTGCCAGCAGCGTAATGGCAGAAATCAATTCACCCCTCCACTTT.